This T cell receptor (beta chain) appears in the sequencing data of a study of human T cells and chemical hapten exposure. Sample time point: patch test 2, 6 weeks after DPC sensitization. Treatment indicated: therapeutic diphenylcyclopropenone sensitization with weekly scalp DPC. This clonotype was detected a few times. TCRdb passed the RACE reads through MiXCR, listing each CDR3 protein once. The sample shows 70,000 to 90,000 distinct CDR3 sequences, about 9.4% of them seen only once. Trimming removed 2 bases at V and 3 bases at J, with 10 bases between. This CDR3 is 14 amino acids long. The germline V gene has CDR1 SGHRS and CDR2 YFSETQ.

V gene TRBV5-1 combines with J gene TRBJ2-3; D is perhaps TRBD1 (5 bases). Here the sequenced sample was whole blood, taken in connection with sensitization to the hapten diphenylcyclopropenone (DPC). The receptor was derived from a woman aged 45-59 years with alopecia areata. Some clones in this sample may be carry-over from other donors' samples. DNA for the CDR3: TGCGCCAGCAGCTTACAGGACCTAACAGATACGCAGTATTTT. It codes for CASSLQDLTDTQYF.